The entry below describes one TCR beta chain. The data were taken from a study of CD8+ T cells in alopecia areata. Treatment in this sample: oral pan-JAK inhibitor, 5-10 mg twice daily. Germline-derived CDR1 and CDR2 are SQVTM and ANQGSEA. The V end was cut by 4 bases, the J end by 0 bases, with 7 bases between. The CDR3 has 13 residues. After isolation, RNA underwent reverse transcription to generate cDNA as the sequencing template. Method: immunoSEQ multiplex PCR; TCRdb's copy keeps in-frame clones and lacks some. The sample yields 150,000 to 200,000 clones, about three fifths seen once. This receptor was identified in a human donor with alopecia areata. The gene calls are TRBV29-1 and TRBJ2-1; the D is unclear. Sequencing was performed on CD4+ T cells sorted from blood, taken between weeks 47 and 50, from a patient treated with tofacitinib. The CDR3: CSVAGISYNEQFF. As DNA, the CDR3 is TGCAGCGTTGCAGGAATCTCCTACAATGAGCAGTTCTTC.